The clone carrying this T cell receptor beta chain was observed a handful of times. Its antigen is undetermined. The PCR used 60 Vbeta and 13 Jbeta primers. Method: immunoSEQ multiplex PCR; TCRdb's copy keeps in-frame clones and lacks some. In the table there are around 150,000 clones, just under 70% of which are singletons. Germline V gene data show CDR1 as WSHSY and CDR2 as SAAADI. This CDR3 contains 15 residues. V gave up 0 bases and J gave up 3 bases, with 11 bases separating them. The data originate from a study of cytomegalovirus exposure and HLA in healthy donors. Study-wide background: Of the donors genotyped, several hundred in all, 75% to 90% fell in the Caucasian-associated ancestry cluster.

Study-level points and caveats: Analyses of presence and absence presupposed an approximately uniform sequencing depth across donors. In a later analysis, at a false discovery rate of 0.05, about 17,000 TCR beta sequences matched HLA alleles. The study dropped some indistinguishable V segments, TRBV6-2 and TRBV6-3 among them.

Sequenced material: PBMCs. The clonotype was recovered from a man aged 55 to 70 in good health and CMV-seronegative. J is TRBJ1-1 and V is TRBV10-2, with a weak D call TRBD1 (6 bases). In DNA form, the CDR3 reads TGCGCCAGCAGTGAGTCCCTGACAGGCCACACTGAAGCTTTCTTT. This sequence encodes CASSESLTGHTEAFF.